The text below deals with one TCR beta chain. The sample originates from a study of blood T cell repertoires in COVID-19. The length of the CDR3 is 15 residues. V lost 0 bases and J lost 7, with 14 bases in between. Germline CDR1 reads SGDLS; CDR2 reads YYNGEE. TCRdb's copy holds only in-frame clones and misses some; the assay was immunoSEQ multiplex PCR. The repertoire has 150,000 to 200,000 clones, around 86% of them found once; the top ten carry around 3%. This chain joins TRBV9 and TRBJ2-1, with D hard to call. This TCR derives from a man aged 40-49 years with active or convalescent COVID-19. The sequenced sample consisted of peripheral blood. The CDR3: CASSVDLEQLNEQFF. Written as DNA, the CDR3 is TGTGCCAGCAGCGTAGATTTGGAACAGTTGAATGAGCAGTTCTTC.